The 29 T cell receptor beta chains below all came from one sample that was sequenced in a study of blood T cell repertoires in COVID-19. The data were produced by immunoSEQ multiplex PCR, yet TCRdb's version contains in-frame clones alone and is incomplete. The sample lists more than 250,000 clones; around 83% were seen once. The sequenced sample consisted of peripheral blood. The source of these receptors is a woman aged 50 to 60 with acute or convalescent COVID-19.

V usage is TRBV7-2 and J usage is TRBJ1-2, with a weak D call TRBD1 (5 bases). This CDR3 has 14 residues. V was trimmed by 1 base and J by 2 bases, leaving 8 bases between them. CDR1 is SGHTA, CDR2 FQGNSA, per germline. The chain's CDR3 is CASSLDPGNYGYTF. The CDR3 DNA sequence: TGTGCCAGCAGCTTAGATCCAGGGAACTATGGCTACACCTTC.

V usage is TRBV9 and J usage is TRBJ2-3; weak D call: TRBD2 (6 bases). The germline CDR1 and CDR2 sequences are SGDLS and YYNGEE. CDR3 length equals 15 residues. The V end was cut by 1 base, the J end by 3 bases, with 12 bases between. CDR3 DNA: TGTGCCAGCAGCGTACGGGGGTTAGGAACAGATACGCAGTATTTT. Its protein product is CASSVRGLGTDTQYF.

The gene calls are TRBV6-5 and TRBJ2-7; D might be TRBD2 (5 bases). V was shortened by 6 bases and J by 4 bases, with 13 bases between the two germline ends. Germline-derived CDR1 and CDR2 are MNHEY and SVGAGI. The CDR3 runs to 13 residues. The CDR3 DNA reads TGTGCCAGCAGACAGCCGGGAACTTACGAGCAGTACTTC. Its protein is CASRQPGTYEQYF.

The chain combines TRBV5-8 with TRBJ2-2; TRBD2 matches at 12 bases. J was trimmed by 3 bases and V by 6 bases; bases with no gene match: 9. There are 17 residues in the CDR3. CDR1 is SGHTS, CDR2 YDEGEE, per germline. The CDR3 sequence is CASMWLAGGLDTGELFF. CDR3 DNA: TGTGCCAGCATGTGGCTAGCGGGGGGGTTGGACACCGGGGAGCTGTTTTTT.

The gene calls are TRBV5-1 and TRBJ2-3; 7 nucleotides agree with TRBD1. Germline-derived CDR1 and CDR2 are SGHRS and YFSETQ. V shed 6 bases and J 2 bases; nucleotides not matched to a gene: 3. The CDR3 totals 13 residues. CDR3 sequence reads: CASNTGDTDTQYF. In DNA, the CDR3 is TGCGCCAGCAATACAGGGGACACAGATACGCAGTATTTT. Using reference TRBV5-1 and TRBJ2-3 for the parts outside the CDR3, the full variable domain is KAGVTQTPRYLIKTRGQQVTLSCSPISGHRSVSWYQQTPGQGLQFLFEYFSETQRNKGNFPGRFSGRQFSNSRSEMNVSTLELGDSALYLCASNTGDTDTQYFGPGTRLTVL.

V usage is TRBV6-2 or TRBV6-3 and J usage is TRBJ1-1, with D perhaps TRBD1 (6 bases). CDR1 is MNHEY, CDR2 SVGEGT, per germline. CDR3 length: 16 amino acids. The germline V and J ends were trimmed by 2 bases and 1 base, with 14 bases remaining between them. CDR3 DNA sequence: TGTGCCAGCAGTTACAGTGTCAGGGGAAGGAACACTGAAGCTTTCTTT. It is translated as CASSYSVRGRNTEAFF.

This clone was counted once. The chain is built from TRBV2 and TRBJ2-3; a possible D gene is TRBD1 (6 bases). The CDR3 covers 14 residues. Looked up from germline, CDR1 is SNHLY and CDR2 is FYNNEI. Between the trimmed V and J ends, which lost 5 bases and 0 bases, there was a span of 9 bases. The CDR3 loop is CASSYTGSTDTQYF. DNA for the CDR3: TGTGCCAGCAGTTACACAGGGAGCACAGATACGCAGTATTTT.

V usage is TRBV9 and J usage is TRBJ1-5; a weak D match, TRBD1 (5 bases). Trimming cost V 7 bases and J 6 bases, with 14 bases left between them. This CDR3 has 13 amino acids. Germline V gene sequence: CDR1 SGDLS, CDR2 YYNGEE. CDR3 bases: TGTGCCAGCGGAACAGGTCCCGGTCAGCCCCAGCATTTT. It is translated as CASGTGPGQPQHF. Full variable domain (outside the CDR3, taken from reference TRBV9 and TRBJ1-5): DSGVTQTPKHLITATGQRVTLRCSPRSGDLSVYWYQQSLDQGLQFLIQYYNGEERAKGNILERFSAQQFPDLHSELNLSSLELGDSALYFCASGTGPGQPQHFGDGTRLSIL.

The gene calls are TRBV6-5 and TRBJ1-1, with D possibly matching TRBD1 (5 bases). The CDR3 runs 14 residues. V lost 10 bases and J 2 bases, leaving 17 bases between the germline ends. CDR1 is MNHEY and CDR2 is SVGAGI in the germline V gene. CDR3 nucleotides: TGTGCCACCAGATTTGGGGGGAGTAACACTGAAGCTTTCTTT. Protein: CATRFGGSNTEAFF.

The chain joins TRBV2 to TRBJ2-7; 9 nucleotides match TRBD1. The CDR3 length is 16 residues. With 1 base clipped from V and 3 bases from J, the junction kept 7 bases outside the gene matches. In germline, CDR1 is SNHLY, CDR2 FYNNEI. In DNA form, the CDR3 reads TGTGCCAGCAGTGAAGGAATGGGGACAGGGAGCTACGAGCAGTACTTC. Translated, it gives CASSEGMGTGSYEQYF.

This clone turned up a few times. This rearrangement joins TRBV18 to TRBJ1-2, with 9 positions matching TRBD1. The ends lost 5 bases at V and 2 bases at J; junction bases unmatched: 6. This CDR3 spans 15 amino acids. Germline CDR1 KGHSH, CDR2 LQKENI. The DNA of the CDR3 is TGTGCCAGCTCAAATGACAGGGGGAAGAACTATGGCTACACCTTC. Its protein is CASSNDRGKNYGYTF.

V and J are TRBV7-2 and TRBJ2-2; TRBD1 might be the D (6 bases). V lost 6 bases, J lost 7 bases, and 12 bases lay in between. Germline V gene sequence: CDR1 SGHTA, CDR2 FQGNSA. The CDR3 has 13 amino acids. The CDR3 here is CASRPTGLGELFF. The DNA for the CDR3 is TGTGCCAGCAGGCCTACAGGGCTCGGGGAGCTGTTTTTT.

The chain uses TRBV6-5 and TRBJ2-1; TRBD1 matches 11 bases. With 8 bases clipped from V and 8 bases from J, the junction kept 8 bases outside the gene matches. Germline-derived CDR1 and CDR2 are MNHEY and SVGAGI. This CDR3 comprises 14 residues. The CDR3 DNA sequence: TGTGCCAGCGGGCGGACAGGGGGCGCGGATGAGCAGTTCTTC. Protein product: CASGRTGGADEQFF.

CDR3 sequence (DNA): TGTGCCAGCAGCCAAAATCGGGGCACTGAAGCTTTCTTT. Encoded protein: CASSQNRGTEAFF. V and J are TRBV3-1 (or the pseudogene TRBV3-2) and TRBJ1-1; D gene uncertain. Deletions cut 2 bases from V and 4 bases from J, with 8 bases between. Germline CDR1 reads LGHDT; CDR2 reads YNNKEL (reference sequence). The CDR3 consists of 13 residues.

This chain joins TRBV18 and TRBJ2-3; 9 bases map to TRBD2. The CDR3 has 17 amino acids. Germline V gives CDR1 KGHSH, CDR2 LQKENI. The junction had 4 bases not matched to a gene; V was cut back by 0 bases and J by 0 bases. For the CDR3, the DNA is TGTGCCAGCTCACCACCGGAGACTAGCGGAAGCACAGATACGCAGTATTTT. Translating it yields CASSPPETSGSTDTQYF.

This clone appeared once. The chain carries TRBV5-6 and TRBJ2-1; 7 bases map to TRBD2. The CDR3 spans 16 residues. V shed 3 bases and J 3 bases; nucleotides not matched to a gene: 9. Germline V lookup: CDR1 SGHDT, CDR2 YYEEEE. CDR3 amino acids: CASSSRAGDNYNEQFF. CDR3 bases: TGTGCCAGCAGCTCTAGGGCGGGAGACAACTACAATGAGCAGTTCTTC.

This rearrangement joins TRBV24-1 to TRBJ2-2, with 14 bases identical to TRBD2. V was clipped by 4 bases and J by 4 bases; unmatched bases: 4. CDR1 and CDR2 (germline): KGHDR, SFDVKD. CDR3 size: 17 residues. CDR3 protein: CATSDRGTSGSTGELFF. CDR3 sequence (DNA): TGTGCCACCAGTGACCGTGGGACTAGCGGGAGCACCGGGGAGCTGTTTTTT.

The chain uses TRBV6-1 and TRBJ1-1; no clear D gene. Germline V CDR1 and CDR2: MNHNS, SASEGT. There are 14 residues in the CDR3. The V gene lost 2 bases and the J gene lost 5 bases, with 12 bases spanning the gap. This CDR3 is CASSEFVGRTEAFF. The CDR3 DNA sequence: TGTGCCAGCAGTGAATTTGTGGGGAGGACTGAAGCTTTCTTT.

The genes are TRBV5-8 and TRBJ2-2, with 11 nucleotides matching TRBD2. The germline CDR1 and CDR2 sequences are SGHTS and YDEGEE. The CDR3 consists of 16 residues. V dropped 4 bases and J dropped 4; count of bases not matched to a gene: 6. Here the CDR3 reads CASSTGTSGFTGELFF. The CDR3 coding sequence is TGTGCCAGCAGCACCGGGACTAGCGGATTCACCGGGGAGCTGTTTTTT.

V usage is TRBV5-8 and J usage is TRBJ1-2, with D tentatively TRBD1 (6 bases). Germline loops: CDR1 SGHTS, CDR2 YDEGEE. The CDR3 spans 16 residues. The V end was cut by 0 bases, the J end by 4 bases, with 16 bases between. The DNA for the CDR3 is TGTGCCAGCAGCTTGGCCTTGAAAGCAGGGGCCTATGGCTACACCTTC. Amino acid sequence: CASSLALKAGAYGYTF.

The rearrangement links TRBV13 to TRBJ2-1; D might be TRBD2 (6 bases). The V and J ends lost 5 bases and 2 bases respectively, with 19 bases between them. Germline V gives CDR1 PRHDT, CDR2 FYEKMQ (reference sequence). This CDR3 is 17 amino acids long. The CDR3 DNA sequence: TGTGCCAGCAGCGTAAGCCGTGCGGGACGCGCCTACAATGAGCAGTTCTTC. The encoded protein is CASSVSRAGRAYNEQFF.

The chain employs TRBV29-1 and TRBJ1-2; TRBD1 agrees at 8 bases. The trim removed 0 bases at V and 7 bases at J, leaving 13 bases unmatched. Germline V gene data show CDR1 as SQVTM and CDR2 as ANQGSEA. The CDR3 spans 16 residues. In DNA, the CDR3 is TGCAGCGTTGAAGAGGAATGGGCAGGGGGCGATGGTGGCTACACCTTC. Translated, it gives CSVEEEWAGGDGGYTF.

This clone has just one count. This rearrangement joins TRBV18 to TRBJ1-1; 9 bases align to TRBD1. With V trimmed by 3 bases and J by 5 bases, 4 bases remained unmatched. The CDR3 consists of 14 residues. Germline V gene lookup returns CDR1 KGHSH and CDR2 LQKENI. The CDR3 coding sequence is TGTGCCAGCTCACCCTTCGACAGGGGGACTGAAGCTTTCTTT. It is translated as CASSPFDRGTEAFF.

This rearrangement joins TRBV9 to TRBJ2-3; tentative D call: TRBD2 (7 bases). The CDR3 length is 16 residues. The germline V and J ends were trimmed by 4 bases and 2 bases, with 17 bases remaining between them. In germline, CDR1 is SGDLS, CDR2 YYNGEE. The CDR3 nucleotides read TGTGCCAGCAGCCGCGTGACGGGGGGCCCCACAGATACGCAGTATTTT. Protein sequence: CASSRVTGGPTDTQYF.

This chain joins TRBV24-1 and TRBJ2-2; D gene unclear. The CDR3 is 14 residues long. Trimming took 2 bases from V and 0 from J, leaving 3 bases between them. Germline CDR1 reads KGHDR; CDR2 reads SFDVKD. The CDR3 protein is CATSDWPNTGELFF. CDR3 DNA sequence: TGTGCCACCAGTGATTGGCCGAACACCGGGGAGCTGTTTTTT.

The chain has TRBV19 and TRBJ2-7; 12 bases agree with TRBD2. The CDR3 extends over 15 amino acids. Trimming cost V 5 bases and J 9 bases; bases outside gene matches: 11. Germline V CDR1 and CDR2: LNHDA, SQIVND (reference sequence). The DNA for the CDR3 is TGTGCCAGTAGTTCCCGACTAGCGGGAGAGGTGGGGCAGTACTTC. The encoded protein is CASSSRLAGEVGQYF.

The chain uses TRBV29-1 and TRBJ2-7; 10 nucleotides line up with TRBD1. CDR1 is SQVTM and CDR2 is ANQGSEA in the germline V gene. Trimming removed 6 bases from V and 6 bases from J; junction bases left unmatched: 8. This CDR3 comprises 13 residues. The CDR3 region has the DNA TGCAGCGTGGAGGGACAGGGGAAATCCGAGCAGTACTTC. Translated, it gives CSVEGQGKSEQYF.

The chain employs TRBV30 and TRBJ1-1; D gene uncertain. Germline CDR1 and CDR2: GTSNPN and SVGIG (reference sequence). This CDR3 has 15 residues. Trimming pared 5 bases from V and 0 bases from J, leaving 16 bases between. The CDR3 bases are TGTGCCTGGGAACGCGGGGAACCCATGAACACTGAAGCTTTCTTT. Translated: CAWERGEPMNTEAFF.

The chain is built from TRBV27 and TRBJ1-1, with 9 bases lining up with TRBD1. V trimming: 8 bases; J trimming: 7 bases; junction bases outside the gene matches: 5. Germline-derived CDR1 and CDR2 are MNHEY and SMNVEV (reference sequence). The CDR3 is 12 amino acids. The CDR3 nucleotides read TGTGCCAGCGGGGGACAGGGACTTGAAGCTTTCTTT. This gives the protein CASGGQGLEAFF.